This T cell receptor (beta chain) was identified during a study of blood T cell repertoires in COVID-19. Cohorts were based on clinical histories the participants reported. The CDR3 totals 14 residues. Germline-derived CDR1 and CDR2 are SEHNR and FQNEAQ (reference sequence). The J segment lost 4 bases and the V segment lost 5 bases, leaving 7 bases of the junction unmatched. Generated by immunoSEQ multiplex PCR, the TCRdb table keeps only in-frame clones and is missing some. The data show around 200,000 clones, approximately 85% seen once. Input material: PBMCs or T cells enriched from blood (not recorded which). This chain connects TRBV7-9 to TRBJ1-1, with TRBD1 matching 7 bases. This clonotype was obtained from a man aged 35 to 55 who had recovered from COVID-19. The CDR3 reads CASSEGQYFTEAFF. The CDR3 DNA sequence: TGTGCCAGCAGCGAGGGACAGTATTTCACTGAAGCTTTCTTT.